This T cell receptor beta chain was identified in a study of radiotherapy plus CTLA-4 blockade in lung cancer. Looking at the study overall: An objective response was seen in roughly 20% of patients, and disease control in just over 30%.

Generated by immunoSEQ multiplex PCR, the TCRdb table keeps only in-frame clones and is missing some. The data show about 94,000 clones, roughly 80% seen once. V was pared by 2 bases and J by 5 bases, with 4 bases of the junction left unmatched. Germline V gene lookup returns CDR1 SGHAT and CDR2 FQNNGV. This CDR3 is built from 14 residues. Study-wide results and caveats: It was early blood T cell clone dynamics, with interferon-beta, that reportedly best predicted response.

Remarks on this clone: The antigen remains unidentified.

The input for sequencing was peripheral blood, taken from a patient treated with radiotherapy plus ipilimumab. The sequence came from a human donor with non-small cell lung cancer that progressed on radiotherapy plus ipilimumab. The chain carries TRBV11-2 and TRBJ2-3, with TRBD2 matching 7 bases. The CDR3: CASSLTSAIDTQYF. The CDR3 region has the DNA TGTGCCAGCAGCTTAACTAGCGCAATAGATACGCAGTATTTT.